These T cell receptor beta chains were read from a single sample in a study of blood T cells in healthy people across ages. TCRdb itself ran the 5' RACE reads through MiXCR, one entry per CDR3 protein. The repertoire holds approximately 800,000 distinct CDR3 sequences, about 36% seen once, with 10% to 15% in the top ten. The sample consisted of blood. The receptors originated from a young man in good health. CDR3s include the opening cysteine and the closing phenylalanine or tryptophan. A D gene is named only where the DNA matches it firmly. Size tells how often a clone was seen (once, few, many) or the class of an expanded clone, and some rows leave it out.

DNA: TGCAGTGCTAGCATCAGGGTGCCTGAAGCTTTCTTT; CDR3: CSASIRVPEAFF; J: TRBJ1-1; V: TRBV20-1; size: NA; D: NA
DNA: TGCAGCGTCGAGACCGGGACAAGCTACAATGAGCAGTACTTC; CDR3: CSVETGTSYNEQYF; J: TRBJ2-7; V: TRBV29-1; size: few; D: NA
DNA: TGTGCCAGCAGCTCCTACGGCTACGAGCAGTACTTC; CDR3: CASSSYGYEQYF; J: TRBJ2-7; V: TRBV7-9; size: NA; D: NA
DNA: TGCAGTGCGAGAGTACGGGACGACGAGCAGTACTTC; CDR3: CSARVRDDEQYF; J: TRBJ2-7; V: TRBV20-1; size: NA; D: NA
DNA: TGTGCCAGCAGCTGGGTTGGGAGGATTAAGAACACTGAAGCTTTCTTT; CDR3: CASSWVGRIKNTEAFF; J: TRBJ1-1; V: TRBV7-2; size: NA; D: NA
DNA: TGCGCCAGCAGCTGGGACAGTAGCTCCTACAATGAGCAGTTCTTC; CDR3: CASSWDSSSYNEQFF; J: TRBJ2-1; V: TRBV5-1; size: few; D: TRBD1
DNA: TGCGCCAGCAGCTCGACAGGGGGTGATGATAATTCACCCCTCCACTTT; CDR3: CASSSTGGDDNSPLHF; J: TRBJ1-6; V: TRBV4-1; size: NA; D: TRBD1
DNA: TGTGCCAGCAGCCAGACCCAGGTCTATGGCTACACCTTC; CDR3: CASSQTQVYGYTF; J: TRBJ1-2; V: TRBV28; size: few; D: NA
DNA: TGTGCCAGCAGCTTAGGGGGACAGGGCACCTACGAGCAGTACTTC; CDR3: CASSLGGQGTYEQYF; J: TRBJ2-7; V: TRBV7-2; size: NA; D: TRBD1
DNA: TGTGCCAGCAGTGAATATGGGAAAGGGAGCACAGATACGCAGTATTTT; CDR3: CASSEYGKGSTDTQYF; J: TRBJ2-3; V: TRBV2; size: few; D: NA
DNA: TGCAGTGCTAGATCTCTTGCGGCTATGAACACTGAAGCTTTCTTT; CDR3: CSARSLAAMNTEAFF; J: TRBJ1-1; V: TRBV20-1; size: few; D: NA
DNA: TGCGCCAGCAGCATCCGGACAGGGGCCTCTGGAAACACCATATATTTT; CDR3: CASSIRTGASGNTIYF; J: TRBJ1-3; V: TRBV5-1; size: NA; D: TRBD1
DNA: TGTGCCAGCATAGTAAGCCTATCGACTGAAGCTTTCTTT; CDR3: CASIVSLSTEAFF; J: TRBJ1-1; V: TRBV2; size: NA; D: NA
DNA: TGTGCCAGCAGTTACCTTTTGGGGGGTATTAGCAATGAGCAGTTCTTC; CDR3: CASSYLLGGISNEQFF; J: TRBJ2-1; V: TRBV2; size: few; D: NA
DNA: TGTGCCAGCACACCCCTCGGGGCAGGGGTGGAAAAACTGTTTTTT; CDR3: CASTPLGAGVEKLFF; J: TRBJ1-4; V: TRBV12-3/TRBV12-4; size: many; D: NA
DNA: TGTGCCAGCAGTCGTCGTGGAGCCAACTATGGCTACACCTTC; CDR3: CASSRRGANYGYTF; J: TRBJ1-2; V: TRBV27; size: few; D: NA
DNA: TGCAGTGCTAGCACGGGACAGGGAGGGTGGGCCCAGCATTTT; CDR3: CSASTGQGGWAQHF; J: TRBJ1-5; V: TRBV20-1; size: once; D: TRBD1
DNA: TGCGCCAGCAGCTTGACCTCGGGGGGTGGTATGAACACTGAAGCTTTCTTT; CDR3: CASSLTSGGGMNTEAFF; J: TRBJ1-1; V: TRBV5-1; size: once; D: NA
DNA: TGCGCCAGCAGCCTGAAATTCGGCAGTGGCTACACCTTC; CDR3: CASSLKFGSGYTF; J: TRBJ1-2; V: TRBV4-3; size: NA; D: NA
DNA: TGTGCCAGCAGGCCGGGACACACAACCTCCTATAATTCACCCCTCCACTTT; CDR3: CASRPGHTTSYNSPLHF; J: TRBJ1-6; V: TRBV2; size: few; D: NA
DNA: TGTGCCAGCAGTGCGCCAGGGTCACCCCCCCACTTT; CDR3: CASSAPGSPPHF; J: TRBJ1-6; V: TRBV25-1; size: NA; D: NA
DNA: TGCGCCAGCAGCCAAGATCTGGTCAGGGTGAATTCACCCCTCCACTTT; CDR3: CASSQDLVRVNSPLHF; J: TRBJ1-6; V: TRBV4-1; size: NA; D: NA
DNA: TGTGCCAGCAGCTTAGGGGCAGGGGTTTTGGGTCAGCCCCAGCATTTT; CDR3: CASSLGAGVLGQPQHF; J: TRBJ1-5; V: TRBV13; size: NA; D: NA
DNA: TGTGCCAGCAGCTTAAACGCCGGGGAAATTATTAGCAATGAGCAGTTCTTC; CDR3: CASSLNAGEIISNEQFF; J: TRBJ2-1; V: TRBV7-3; size: NA; D: NA
DNA: TGTGCCATCAGTGACGGGGGGGATCAGCCCCAGCATTTT; CDR3: CAISDGGDQPQHF; J: TRBJ1-5; V: TRBV10-3; size: NA; D: NA
DNA: TGTGCCAGCAGCCCAGGTCCGGGAGCGCGGGGGGGAACAGATACGCAGTATTTT; CDR3: CASSPGPGARGGTDTQYF; J: TRBJ2-3; V: TRBV7-2; size: NA; D: TRBD2
DNA: TGTGCCAGCAGCTGGGAGGACTCAGCTGGCTACACCTTC; CDR3: CASSWEDSAGYTF; J: TRBJ1-2; V: TRBV12-3/TRBV12-4; size: NA; D: NA
DNA: TGTGCCAGCAGCACCGCTATCGGGGAGACCCAGTACTTC; CDR3: CASSTAIGETQYF; J: TRBJ2-5; V: TRBV27; size: NA; D: NA
DNA: TGTGCCATCAGTCCCGGAGGGGGGCGTTTTCGTGGAGGGAATGAGCAGTTCTTC; CDR3: CAISPGGGRFRGGNEQFF; J: TRBJ2-1; V: TRBV10-3; size: NA; D: NA
DNA: TGCAGTGCTAGAGATGGGTCCGGACTAGCGGGGATCACAGATACGCAGTATTTT; CDR3: CSARDGSGLAGITDTQYF; J: TRBJ2-3; V: TRBV20-1; size: NA; D: TRBD2
DNA: TGTGCCAGCAGCCAAGATGGGGTAGCGGGGACAATCTACGAGCAGTACTTC; CDR3: CASSQDGVAGTIYEQYF; J: TRBJ2-7; V: TRBV4-2; size: many; D: TRBD2
DNA: TGTGCCAGCAGCCGAACAACGGGGGCCAGCTATGGCTACACCTTC; CDR3: CASSRTTGASYGYTF; J: TRBJ1-2; V: TRBV6-2/TRBV6-3; size: NA; D: NA
DNA: TGTGCCAGCAGCGTAGGGGGAACACTAGGGGATGAAGCTTTCTTT; CDR3: CASSVGGTLGDEAFF; J: TRBJ1-1; V: TRBV9; size: NA; D: NA
DNA: TGTGCCAGCAGCCGTACAGGGGCCGTCCCTGAGCAGTTCTTC; CDR3: CASSRTGAVPEQFF; J: TRBJ2-1; V: TRBV7-2; size: few; D: TRBD1
DNA: TGTGCCAGCAGTTCACGACAGGGGGCGCGTTACGAGCAGTACTTC; CDR3: CASSSRQGARYEQYF; J: TRBJ2-7; V: TRBV12-3/TRBV12-4; size: NA; D: TRBD1
DNA: TGCAGCGTCCCAGACAGGGGTGGCTACACCTTC; CDR3: CSVPDRGGYTF; J: TRBJ1-2; V: TRBV29-1; size: few; D: TRBD1
DNA: TGCAGTGCTAGAATGTTTGGTGGAAACACCATATATTTT; CDR3: CSARMFGGNTIYF; J: TRBJ1-3; V: TRBV20-1; size: NA; D: NA
DNA: TGTGCCAGCAGTTCTGGCGGGGGGGCCCCGCAGTTCTTC; CDR3: CASSSGGGAPQFF; J: TRBJ2-1; V: TRBV12-3/TRBV12-4; size: few; D: TRBD2
DNA: TGTGCCAGCAGTTACTCCGGGGGTAGCAATCAGCCCCAGCATTTT; CDR3: CASSYSGGSNQPQHF; J: TRBJ1-5; V: TRBV6-2/TRBV6-3; size: few; D: NA
DNA: TGTGCCAGCTCACCCCCAGGGGAGGGAAACAATGAGCAGTTCTTC; CDR3: CASSPPGEGNNEQFF; J: TRBJ2-1; V: TRBV18; size: NA; D: NA
DNA: TGTGCCAGCAGTGATAGGTATTCACCCCTCCACTTT; CDR3: CASSDRYSPLHF; J: TRBJ1-6; V: TRBV25-1; size: NA; D: NA
DNA: TGCAGTGCCGCCGGGACAAGGGAGACCCAGTACTTC; CDR3: CSAAGTRETQYF; J: TRBJ2-5; V: TRBV20-1; size: NA; D: NA
DNA: TGCAGTGCTAGTTATTCAGCGGGGGGGCGCGATGAGCAGTACTTC; CDR3: CSASYSAGGRDEQYF; J: TRBJ2-7; V: TRBV20-1; size: few; D: TRBD2
DNA: TGCAGTGCTCCCCAGTCCACAGATACGCAGTATTTT; CDR3: CSAPQSTDTQYF; J: TRBJ2-3; V: TRBV20-1; size: many; D: NA
DNA: TGTGCCAGCAGCTCGATCGGACAGGGGGAAAAACTGTTTTTT; CDR3: CASSSIGQGEKLFF; J: TRBJ1-4; V: TRBV7-2; size: NA; D: TRBD1
DNA: TGCAGTGCTATCCCAACCGGGGGCACAGATACGCATTATTTT; CDR3: CSAIPTGGTDTHYF; J: TRBJ2-3; V: TRBV20-1; size: NA; D: NA
DNA: TGTGCCAGCATCGGGGGTAGCGGGCCCTCCTACGAGCAGTACTTC; CDR3: CASIGGSGPSYEQYF; J: TRBJ2-7; V: TRBV6-6; size: NA; D: TRBD2
DNA: TGTGCCAGCAGCTTAGATTACCCGGGGAGGAGAATCAACAATGAGCAGTTCTTC; CDR3: CASSLDYPGRRINNEQFF; J: TRBJ2-1; V: TRBV7-9; size: few; D: NA
DNA: TGCGCCAGCAGCCAGAAGAGGTTAGGGGATTATGGCTACACCTTC; CDR3: CASSQKRLGDYGYTF; J: TRBJ1-2; V: TRBV4-3; size: few; D: NA
DNA: TGTGCCAGCAGCCGGAGCGTTGGGACAGGGGATGAAAAACTGTTTTTT; CDR3: CASSRSVGTGDEKLFF; J: TRBJ1-4; V: TRBV4-2; size: NA; D: TRBD1
DNA: TGTGCCAGCAGCTTAGACGCATTTCTAGCCAAAAACATTCAGTACTTC; CDR3: CASSLDAFLAKNIQYF; J: TRBJ2-4; V: TRBV11-2; size: few; D: NA
DNA: TGTGCCAGCACCTGGATGGGATCCGAGCAGTACTTC; CDR3: CASTWMGSEQYF; J: TRBJ2-7; V: TRBV5-6; size: NA; D: NA
DNA: TGCAGCGTTGGCAGGGGACAGGATCAGCCCCAGCATTTT; CDR3: CSVGRGQDQPQHF; J: TRBJ1-5; V: TRBV29-1; size: NA; D: TRBD1